A selection of T cell receptor beta chains follows, all from one sample in a study of T cells in tuberculosis. TCRdb's table, derived via immunoSEQ multiplex PCR, lists solely in-frame clones and lacks some. The data hold roughly 34,000 clones, with 70% to 90% observed a single time. This specimen was PBMCs, taken at tuberculosis diagnosis. The receptor set was obtained from an adult with tuberculosis. Each CDR3 is given with its conserved first and last residue. A D gene is named only where the DNA matches it firmly. Only some rows state a clone size, as once, few, many or a class for expanded clones.

d_call: TRBD1
clone_size: NA
v_call: TRBV5-6
j_call: TRBJ1-1
cdr3_aa: CASSPGQGAGAFF
cdr3_nt: TGTGCCAGCAGCCCGGGACAGGGAGCCGGGGCTTTCTTT

d_call: TRBD1
clone_size: NA
v_call: TRBV6-5
j_call: TRBJ2-3
cdr3_aa: CASSPRTGADTQYF
cdr3_nt: TGTGCCAGCAGCCCTAGGACAGGGGCAGATACGCAGTATTTT

d_call: TRBD2
clone_size: NA
v_call: TRBV7-3
j_call: TRBJ2-5
cdr3_aa: CASSVGTSEEETQYF
cdr3_nt: TGTGCCAGCAGCGTTGGGACTAGCGAAGAAGAGACCCAGTACTTC

d_call: NA
clone_size: once
v_call: TRBV7-9
j_call: TRBJ2-1
cdr3_aa: CASSLRADSSYNEQFF
cdr3_nt: TGTGCCAGCAGCTTAAGGGCCGACAGCTCCTACAATGAGCAGTTCTTC

d_call: NA
clone_size: once
v_call: TRBV29-1
j_call: TRBJ1-3
cdr3_aa: CSAEGSSGNTIYF
cdr3_nt: TGCAGCGCCGAGGGTTCCTCTGGAAACACCATATATTTT

d_call: NA
clone_size: NA
v_call: TRBV2
j_call: TRBJ1-1
cdr3_aa: CASSEVGFDTEAFF
cdr3_nt: TGTGCCAGCAGTGAAGTTGGCTTCGACACTGAAGCTTTCTTT

d_call: NA
clone_size: NA
v_call: TRBV27
j_call: TRBJ1-6
cdr3_aa: CASSLAFGESPLHF
cdr3_nt: TGTGCCAGCAGTCTAGCCTTTGGGGAGTCACCCCTCCACTTT

d_call: NA
clone_size: NA
v_call: TRBV4-1
j_call: TRBJ2-3
cdr3_aa: CASSQGRGPSTDTQYF
cdr3_nt: TGCGCCAGCAGCCAAGGGCGGGGGCCGAGCACAGATACGCAGTATTTT

d_call: TRBD1
clone_size: few
v_call: TRBV27
j_call: TRBJ1-5
cdr3_aa: CASSPRQGVQPQHF
cdr3_nt: TGTGCCAGCAGTCCCCGACAGGGTGTTCAGCCCCAGCATTTT

d_call: TRBD2
clone_size: NA
v_call: TRBV27
j_call: TRBJ2-2
cdr3_aa: CASHSGGETGELFF
cdr3_nt: TGTGCCAGCCATAGCGGGGGGGAGACCGGGGAGCTGTTTTTT

d_call: NA
clone_size: once
v_call: TRBV14
j_call: TRBJ2-1
cdr3_aa: CASSSQQGALNEQFF
cdr3_nt: TGTGCCAGCAGCTCCCAGCAAGGGGCTCTGAATGAGCAGTTCTTC

d_call: TRBD1
clone_size: NA
v_call: TRBV5-1
j_call: TRBJ1-3
cdr3_aa: CASSTGGSTGNTIYF
cdr3_nt: TGCGCCAGCAGTACAGGGGGCTCTACTGGAAACACCATATATTTT

d_call: TRBD1
clone_size: NA
v_call: TRBV6-5
j_call: TRBJ1-1
cdr3_aa: CASSYLYRGNTEAFF
cdr3_nt: TGTGCCAGCAGTTATCTCTACAGGGGGAACACTGAAGCTTTCTTT

d_call: NA
clone_size: once
v_call: TRBV2
j_call: TRBJ1-4
cdr3_aa: CASTPDSTNEKLFF
cdr3_nt: TGTGCCAGCACTCCGGACAGTACTAATGAAAAACTGTTTTTT

d_call: NA
clone_size: NA
v_call: TRBV19
j_call: TRBJ1-1
cdr3_aa: CASSIPGSGGEAFF
cdr3_nt: TGTGCCAGTAGTATTCCAGGATCCGGGGGTGAAGCTTTCTTT

d_call: TRBD1
clone_size: NA
v_call: TRBV5-1
j_call: TRBJ1-5
cdr3_aa: CASSAGTGLNQPQHF
cdr3_nt: TGCGCCAGCAGCGCCGGGACAGGGTTAAATCAGCCCCAGCATTTT

d_call: NA
clone_size: NA
v_call: TRBV27
j_call: TRBJ2-2
cdr3_aa: CASIQRRALNTGELFF
cdr3_nt: TGTGCCAGCATCCAGAGGAGGGCCTTGAACACCGGGGAGCTGTTTTTT

d_call: NA
clone_size: NA
v_call: TRBV19
j_call: TRBJ2-3
cdr3_aa: CASTAGSTDTQYF
cdr3_nt: TGTGCCAGTACGGCAGGGTCCACAGATACGCAGTATTTT

d_call: TRBD1
clone_size: NA
v_call: TRBV29-1
j_call: TRBJ2-1
cdr3_aa: CSVFLHQRGQNNEQFF
cdr3_nt: TGCAGCGTCTTCCTCCATCAACGGGGACAGAACAATGAGCAGTTCTTC